The present entry profiles one TCR beta chain with its context. V lost 2 bases and J lost 7, with 21 bases in between. The CDR3 has 17 amino acids. Germline-derived CDR1 and CDR2 are LGHNT and FRNRAP. This specimen comes from a study of high-grade serous ovarian cancer treatment subgroups. Study-wide context: Samples averaged 14,192 reads and 7,000 or so unique TCR beta rearrangements.

The tumor samples were collected prior to definitive surgery or chemotherapy. Sequencing was performed with immunoSEQ multiplex PCR; in TCRdb, only in-frame clones are kept and a portion is missing. This table holds about 7,700 clones, approximately 72% found once. This TCR came from a human donor with high-grade serous ovarian cancer. The sequenced sample was tumor tissue. V usage is TRBV12-5 and J usage is TRBJ2-1, with D possibly TRBD1 on 6 matching bases. The DNA of the CDR3 is TGTGCTAGTGGTTTGTCCCAAGATGGCAGGGGCAGGAATGAGCAGTTCTTC. Translation: CASGLSQDGRGRNEQFF. Full variable domain (outside the CDR3, taken from reference TRBV12-5 and TRBJ2-1): DARVTQTPRHKVTEMGQEVTMRCQPILGHNTVFWYRQTMMQGLELLAYFRNRAPLDDSGMPKDRFSAEMPDATLATLKIQPSEPRDSAVYFCASGLSQDGRGRNEQFFGPGTRLTVL.